The source of this T cell receptor beta chain is a study of T cells expressing NK-cell markers. About this clonotype: Antigen specificity is unknown.

Study findings and constraints: Each of six donors carried dominant NKG2C+ clonotypes accounting for roughly 1.0-7.5% of CD8+ T cells.

The length of the CDR3 is 17 residues. Looked up from germline, CDR1 is KGHDR and CDR2 is SFDVKD. cDNA encoding TCR beta was synthesized via 5'RACE template switching incorporating UMIs. TCRdb reprocessed the 5' RACE reads; each CDR3 protein has one entry and no DNA is given. Its listing shows some 440,000 distinct CDR3 sequences. Material for sequencing was blood T cells: a sorted CD56 or NKG2C T cell subset, CD4+ or CD8+ T cells, or bulk PBMC T cells (not recorded which). This clonotype was obtained from a woman between 45 and 60 years old in good health. This sequence joins TRBV24-1 and TRBJ2-1; the D call from TCRdb, TRBD2, cannot be confirmed without DNA. The CDR3 protein is CATSDFEGGTSGNEQFF.